The TCR beta chain described here comes from a study of blood T cell repertoires in COVID-19. Seattle patient enrollment occurred during active infection, with longitudinal follow-up thereafter. Sequencing used immunoSEQ multiplex PCR; TCRdb keeps in-frame clones, though not all of them. This sample has some 260,000 clones; about 87% occur once, and the top ten carry roughly 10%. The V segment lost 6 bases and the J segment 8 bases; nucleotides outside the gene matches: 4. The CDR3 contains 14 residues. The germline V gene has CDR1 MDHEN and CDR2 SYDVKM. This receptor was identified in a woman between 65 and 79 years old with COVID-19, enrolled during active disease. Source material: peripheral blood. The rearrangement joins TRBV28 to TRBJ2-1, with 13 bases fitting TRBD2. CDR3 sequence reads: CASRLAGGFHEQFF. The CDR3 DNA sequence: TGTGCCAGCAGACTAGCGGGAGGGTTCCATGAGCAGTTCTTC.